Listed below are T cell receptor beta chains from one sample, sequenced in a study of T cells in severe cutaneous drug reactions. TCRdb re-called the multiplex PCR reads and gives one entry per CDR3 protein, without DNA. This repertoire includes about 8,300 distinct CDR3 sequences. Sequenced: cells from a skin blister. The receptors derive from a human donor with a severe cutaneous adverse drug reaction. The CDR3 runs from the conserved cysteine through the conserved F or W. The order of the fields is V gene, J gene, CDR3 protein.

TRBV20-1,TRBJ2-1,CSASGTAYNEQFF
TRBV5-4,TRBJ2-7,CASSFGGEFYEQYF
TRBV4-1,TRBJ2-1,CASSPWEGGNEQFF
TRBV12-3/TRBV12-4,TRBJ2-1,CASRKGSSGSGEQFF
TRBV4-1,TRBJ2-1,CASSQPTSGSTHEQFF
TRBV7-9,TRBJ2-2,CASASGSIGELFF
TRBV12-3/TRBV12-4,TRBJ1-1,CASSEGPEAFF
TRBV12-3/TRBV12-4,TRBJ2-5,CASSRTEETQYF
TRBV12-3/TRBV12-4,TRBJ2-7,CASSNAYEQYF
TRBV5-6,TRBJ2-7,CASSSIAEYTYEQYF
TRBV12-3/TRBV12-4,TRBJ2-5,CASSPGLRIETQYF
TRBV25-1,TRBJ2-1,CASSEFPGTGNEQFF
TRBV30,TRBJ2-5,CAWIGPPEGKKETQYF
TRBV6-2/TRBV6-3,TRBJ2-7,CASSWGLAGVEQYF
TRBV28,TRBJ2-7,CASSLSGRTDEQYF
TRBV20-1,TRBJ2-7,CSAWTGDSYEQYF
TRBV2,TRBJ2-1,CASSHPPSGWYNEQFF
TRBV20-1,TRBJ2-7,CSARDVAGGSYEQYF
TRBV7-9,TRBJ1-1,CASSSGQQNTEAFF
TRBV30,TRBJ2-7,CAWSASGRSYEQYF
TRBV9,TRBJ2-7,CASSVGAVTYEQYF
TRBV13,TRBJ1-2,CASSSNGGQGHGYTF